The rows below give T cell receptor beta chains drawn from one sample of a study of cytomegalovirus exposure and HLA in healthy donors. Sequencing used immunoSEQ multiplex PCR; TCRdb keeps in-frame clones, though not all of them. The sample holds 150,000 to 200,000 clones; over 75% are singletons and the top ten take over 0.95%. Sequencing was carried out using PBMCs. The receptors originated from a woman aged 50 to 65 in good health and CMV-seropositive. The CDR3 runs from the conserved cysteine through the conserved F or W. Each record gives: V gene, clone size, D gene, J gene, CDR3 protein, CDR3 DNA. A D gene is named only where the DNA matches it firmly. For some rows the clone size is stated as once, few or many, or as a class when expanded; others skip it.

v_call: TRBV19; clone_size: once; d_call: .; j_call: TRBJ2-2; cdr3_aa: CASSGTRNTGELFF; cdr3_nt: TGTGCCAGTAGTGGGACAAGGAACACCGGGGAGCTGTTTTTT
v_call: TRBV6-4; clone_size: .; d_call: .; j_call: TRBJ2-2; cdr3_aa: CASSESRPGTGELFF; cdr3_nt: TGTGCCAGCAGTGAAAGCAGGCCAGGGACCGGGGAGCTGTTTTTT
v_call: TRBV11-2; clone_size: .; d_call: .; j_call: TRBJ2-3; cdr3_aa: CASSTNRVTQYF; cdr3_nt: TGTGCCAGCAGCACCAACAGGGTCACGCAGTATTTT
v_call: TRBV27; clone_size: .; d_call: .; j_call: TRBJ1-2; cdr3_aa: CASSLSARGGYTF; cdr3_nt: TGTGCCAGCAGTTTATCGGCCAGGGGTGGCTACACCTTC
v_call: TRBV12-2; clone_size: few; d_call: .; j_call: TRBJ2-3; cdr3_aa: CASRLELTQTRTHTQYF; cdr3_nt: TGTGCAAGTCGCTTAGAGCTTACCCAGACTAGGACGCATACGCAGTATTTT
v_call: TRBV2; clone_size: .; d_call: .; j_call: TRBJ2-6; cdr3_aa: CASSRQSSGANVLTF; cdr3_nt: TGTGCCAGCAGTCGACAGTCCTCTGGGGCCAACGTCCTGACTTTC
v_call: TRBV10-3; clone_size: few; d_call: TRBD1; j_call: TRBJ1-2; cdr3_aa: CAISESDRGLSYGYTF; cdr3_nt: TGTGCCATCAGTGAGAGCGACAGGGGGCTTAGCTATGGCTACACCTTC
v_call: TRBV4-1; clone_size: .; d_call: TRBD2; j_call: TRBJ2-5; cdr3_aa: CASSQGEQRGQETQYF; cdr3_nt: TGCGCCAGCAGCCAAGGGGAACAGCGGGGTCAAGAGACCCAGTACTTC
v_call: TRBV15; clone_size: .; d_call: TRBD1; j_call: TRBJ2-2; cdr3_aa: CALGAGGNTGELFF; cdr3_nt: TGTGCCCTGGGTGCAGGGGGGAACACCGGGGAGCTGTTTTTT
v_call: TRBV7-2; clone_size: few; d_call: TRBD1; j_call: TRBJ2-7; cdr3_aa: CASSLPRDRFSYEQYF; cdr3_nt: TGTGCCAGCAGCTTACCACGGGACAGATTCTCCTACGAGCAGTACTTC
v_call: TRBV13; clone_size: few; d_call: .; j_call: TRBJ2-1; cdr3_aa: CASSLSLGAGSGVVNEQFF; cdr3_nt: TGTGCCAGCAGCTTATCGCTCGGGGCGGGGTCTGGGGTTGTCAATGAGCAGTTCTTC
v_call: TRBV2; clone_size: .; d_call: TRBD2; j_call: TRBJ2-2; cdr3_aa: CASMSSKLASYTGELFF; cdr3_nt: TGTGCCAGCATGTCGAGTAAACTAGCGAGCTACACCGGGGAGCTGTTTTTT
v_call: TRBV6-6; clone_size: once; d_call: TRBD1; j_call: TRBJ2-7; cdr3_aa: CASSTRQGGEQYF; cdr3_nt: TGTGCCAGCAGTACACGACAGGGCGGCGAGCAGTACTTC
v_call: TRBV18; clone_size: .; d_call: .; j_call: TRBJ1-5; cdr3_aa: CASSDTRDTPQHF; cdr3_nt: TGTGCCAGCTCCGACACTCGCGATACGCCCCAGCATTTT
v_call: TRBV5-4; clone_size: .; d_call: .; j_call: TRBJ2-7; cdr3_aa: CASSLAGINSYEQYF; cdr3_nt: TGTGCCAGCAGCTTGGCCGGGATTAACTCCTACGAGCAGTACTTC
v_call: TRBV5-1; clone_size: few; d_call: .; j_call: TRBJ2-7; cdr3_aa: CASSLNPGVPYEQYF; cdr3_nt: TGCGCCAGCAGCTTGAATCCAGGTGTCCCCTACGAGCAGTACTTC
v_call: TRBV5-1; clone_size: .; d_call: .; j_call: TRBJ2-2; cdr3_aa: CASSYQGPSSGELFF; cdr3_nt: TGCGCCAGCAGCTACCAGGGCCCCAGTTCGGGGGAGCTGTTTTTT
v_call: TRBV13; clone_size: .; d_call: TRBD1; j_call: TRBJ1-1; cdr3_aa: CASSRQGYTEAFF; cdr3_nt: TGTGCCAGCAGCCGACAGGGGTACACTGAAGCTTTCTTT
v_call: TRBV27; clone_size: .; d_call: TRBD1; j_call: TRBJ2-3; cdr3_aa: CASSLVPGGSPLRTDTQYF; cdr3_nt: TGTGCCAGCAGTTTGGTCCCAGGGGGCAGCCCTTTGCGTACAGATACGCAGTATTTT
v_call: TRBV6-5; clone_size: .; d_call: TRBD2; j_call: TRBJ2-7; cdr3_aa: CASTTPGGYYEQYF; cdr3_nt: TGTGCCAGCACCACCCCGGGGGGTTACTACGAGCAGTACTTC
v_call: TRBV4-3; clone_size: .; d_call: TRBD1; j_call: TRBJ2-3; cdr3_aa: CASSQGHRGRVGADTQYF; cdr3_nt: TGCGCCAGCAGCCAAGGGCACAGGGGGCGCGTTGGGGCAGATACGCAGTATTTT
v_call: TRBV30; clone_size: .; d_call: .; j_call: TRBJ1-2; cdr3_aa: CAWRLKPGIGGYTF; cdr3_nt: TGTGCCTGGAGATTGAAACCCGGGATCGGGGGCTACACCTTC
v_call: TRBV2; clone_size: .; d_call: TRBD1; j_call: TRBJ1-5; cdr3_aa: CASRGQGSSNQPQHF; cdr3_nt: TGTGCCAGCAGGGGACAGGGTAGCAGCAATCAGCCCCAGCATTTT
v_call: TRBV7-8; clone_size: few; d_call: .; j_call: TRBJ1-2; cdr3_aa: CASSLVLGGGYTF; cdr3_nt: TGTGCCAGCAGCTTAGTCTTAGGGGGTGGCTACACCTTC